The rows below give T cell receptor beta chains drawn from one sample of a study of T-cell reconstitution after alpha-beta-depleted transplantation in children. MiXCR, run by TCRdb on the PCR reads, gives a single entry per CDR3 protein. The profile covers 220,000 or so distinct CDR3 sequences, with around 7.5% appearing a single time and less than 8% taken by the ten largest. The sequencing here drew on PBMCs, mostly from graft donor cells, taken 180 days after TCRalphabeta/CD19-depleted stem cell transplant. These receptors were collected from a male patient aged 10-17 years who had a stem cell transplant for acute lymphoblastic leukemia, so the T cells may come from the graft donor. CDR3s include the opening cysteine and the closing phenylalanine or tryptophan. A D gene is named only where the DNA matches it firmly. The size entry is marked missing in some rows and otherwise reads once, few, many or a size class.

- TRBJ1-1 TRBV4-3 many CASSQEARGASEAFF TGCGCCAGCAGCCAAGAGGCGAGGGGCGCTTCTGAAGCTTTCTTT
TRBD1 TRBJ1-1 TRBV27 - CASSLSPDREAFF TGTGCCAGCAGTTTATCCCCGGACAGGGAGGCTTTCTTT
- TRBJ1-1 TRBV29-1 many CSVAGRMNTEAFF TGCAGCGTCGCTGGCAGAATGAACACTGAAGCTTTCTTT
TRBD1 TRBJ2-7 TRBV12-3/TRBV12-4 many CASSLDTGDRGPYEQYF TGTGCCAGCAGTTTAGACACGGGGGACAGGGGTCCCTACGAGCAGTACTTC
- TRBJ1-1 TRBV7-2 many CASSSLGRPGPEAFF TGTGCCAGCAGCTCGTTGGGACGGCCGGGGCCTGAAGCTTTCTTT
- TRBJ1-1 TRBV12-3/TRBV12-4 many CASSKGSAFF TGTGCCAGCAGTAAAGGGAGCGCTTTCTTT
TRBD2 TRBJ2-1 TRBV20-1 many CSARWLAGFYNEQFF TGCAGTGCTAGGTGGCTAGCGGGCTTCTACAATGAGCAGTTCTTC
TRBD1 TRBJ2-7 TRBV11-2 many CASRQGQFSYEQYF TGTGCCAGCAGACAGGGACAGTTCTCCTACGAGCAGTACTTC
TRBD1 TRBJ1-5 TRBV20-1 many CSARRTGRNQPQHF TGCAGTGCTAGAAGGACAGGGCGTAATCAGCCCCAGCATTTT
- TRBJ1-3 TRBV5-1 - CASSPVRAGAGNTIYF TGCGCCAGCAGCCCCGTCAGGGCCGGGGCTGGAAACACCATATATTTT
- TRBJ2-1 TRBV10-3 many CAICKDGSHEQFF TGTGCCATCTGTAAAGACGGGAGCCATGAGCAGTTCTTC
- TRBJ2-1 TRBV5-5 many CASSLGWGAYNEQFF TGTGCCAGCAGCTTGGGCTGGGGGGCCTACAATGAGCAGTTCTTC
TRBD1 TRBJ2-7 TRBV28 many CASSLGTVSSYEQYF TGTGCCAGCAGTTTAGGGACAGTGAGCTCCTACGAGCAGTACTTC
TRBD2 TRBJ2-3 TRBV5-4 few CASGTSGGALDTQYF TGTGCCAGCGGTACTAGCGGGGGGGCCTTAGATACGCAGTATTTT
- TRBJ2-7 TRBV5-4 many CASSLGQENEQYF TGTGCCAGCAGCTTGGGACAGGAGAACGAGCAGTACTTC
- TRBJ1-2 TRBV9 many CASSASGFGYTF TGTGCCAGCAGCGCCTCAGGGTTCGGCTACACCTTC
TRBD1 TRBJ1-5 TRBV19 many CAGRGTGSNQPQHF TGTGCCGGTAGGGGGACAGGTAGCAATCAGCCCCAGCATTTT
- TRBJ2-3 TRBV7-8 many CASSLTAGPTDTQYF TGTGCCAGCAGCTTAACAGCCGGGCCCACAGATACGCAGTATTTT
- TRBJ2-7 TRBV6-5 many CASSYASWGGALYEQYF TGTGCCAGCAGTTACGCTTCCTGGGGCGGAGCCCTCTACGAGCAGTACTTC
- TRBJ2-7 TRBV10-3 many CAIKDRGYYEQYF TGTGCCATCAAAGACCGCGGGTACTACGAGCAGTACTTC
TRBD1 TRBJ2-7 TRBV20-1 few CSAPGQYYEQYF TGCAGTGCTCCGGGACAGTACTACGAGCAGTACTTC
- TRBJ2-4 TRBV12-3/TRBV12-4 many CASSLRGGRLAKNIQYF TGTGCCAGCAGTTTAAGGGGGGGTCGCCTAGCCAAAAACATTCAGTACTTC
- TRBJ2-4 TRBV4-1 many CASSQQATQNIQYF TGCGCCAGCAGCCAACAAGCGACCCAAAACATTCAGTACTTC
TRBD2 TRBJ2-7 TRBV7-2 few CASSLAGTSLSSYEQYF TGTGCCAGCAGCTTAGCTGGGACTAGCTTATCCAGCTACGAGCAGTACTTC
- TRBJ1-2 TRBV6-5 many CASSTGVYGYTF TGTGCCAGCAGTACCGGCGTCTATGGCTACACCTTC
TRBD1 TRBJ1-3 TRBV15 many CATSRLPLGQGFSFVSIYF TGTGCCACCAGCAGACTCCCCCTTGGACAGGGGTTCTCCTTCGTCTCCATATATTTT
- TRBJ2-7 TRBV5-1 many CASETTHYEQYF TGCGCCAGCGAAACGACCCACTACGAGCAGTACTTC
- TRBJ2-7 TRBV6-2/TRBV6-3 many CASSFSFEQYF TGTGCCAGCAGTTTTTCCTTCGAGCAGTACTTC
- TRBJ1-3 TRBV28 many CASSVIRDGGGNTIYF TGTGCCAGCAGTGTCATCCGGGACGGCGGCGGAAACACCATATATTTT
- TRBJ1-1 TRBV19 many CASSIDLNWPNTEAFF TGTGCCAGTAGTATAGATCTGAACTGGCCGAACACTGAAGCTTTCTTT
- TRBJ2-7 TRBV6-1 many CASSGTENYEQYF TGTGCCAGCAGTGGCACAGAAAACTACGAGCAGTACTTC
- TRBJ1-5 TRBV7-9 many CASRSGDQPQHF TGTGCCAGCAGATCAGGGGACCAGCCCCAGCATTTT
- TRBJ2-3 TRBV5-1 many CASSLWISGTDTQYF TGCGCCAGCAGCTTGTGGATCAGTGGCACAGATACGCAGTATTTT
- TRBJ1-3 TRBV18 many CASSPPAGGNTIYF TGTGCCAGCTCACCACCGGCGGGGGGAAACACCATATATTTT
- TRBJ1-1 TRBV9 many CASSVDQGNTEAFF TGTGCCAGCAGCGTTGATCAGGGGAACACTGAAGCTTTCTTT
TRBD2 TRBJ2-2 TRBV7-3 few CASRTGTSGSGGELFF TGTGCCAGCAGGACCGGGACTAGCGGGAGTGGCGGGGAGCTGTTTTTT
TRBD1 TRBJ1-3 TRBV7-2 medium-sized CASSFNGDSGNTIYF TGTGCCAGCAGCTTTAATGGGGACAGCGGAAACACCATATATTTT
TRBD1 TRBJ2-2 TRBV9 many CASSVVDRDSGELFF TGTGCCAGCAGCGTAGTGGACAGGGACTCCGGGGAGCTGTTTTTT
TRBD2 TRBJ2-1 TRBV7-8 many CASPSGDPYNEQFF TGTGCCAGCCCTAGCGGGGACCCCTACAATGAGCAGTTCTTC
- TRBJ2-3 TRBV29-1 many CSLKPDSPTDTQYF TGCAGCCTCAAACCTGATTCGCCCACAGATACGCAGTATTTT
TRBD1 TRBJ1-5 TRBV5-6 few CASSRRQGGGQPQHF TGTGCCAGCAGCCGCCGACAGGGCGGGGGCCAGCCCCAGCATTTT